These T cell receptor beta chains were read from a single sample in a study of siplizumab effects on memory and regulatory T cells. Profiling relied on immunoSEQ multiplex PCR, and the TCRdb table lists in-frame clones only, not all of them. There are just over 60,000 clones in the sample; around 80% occur only once, and less than 0.55% lies in the top ten. The sequenced material came from memory CD4+ T cells sorted from blood. The receptors were gathered from a human donor in good health. The CDR3 runs from the conserved cysteine through the conserved F or W. Each record gives: clone size, V gene, D gene, J gene, CDR3 DNA, CDR3 protein. The D gene is left open where the match is weak. Expanded clones are given a class, and other clones once, few, many or no size at all.

clone size: .; V gene: TRBV6-1; D gene: TRBD1; J gene: TRBJ2-7; CDR3 DNA: TGTGCCAGCAGTGAAATCGGAACAGGGGCTTTGGGCGAGCAGTACTTC; CDR3 protein: CASSEIGTGALGEQYF
clone size: .; V gene: TRBV7-9; D gene: .; J gene: TRBJ1-2; CDR3 DNA: TGTGCCAGCAGCTTGAAGGTTGGACAGTCCTATGGCTACACCTTC; CDR3 protein: CASSLKVGQSYGYTF
clone size: .; V gene: TRBV10-3; D gene: .; J gene: TRBJ2-7; CDR3 DNA: TGTGCCATCAGTGATGGTTATGTGGGGCGCTACGAGCAGTACTTC; CDR3 protein: CAISDGYVGRYEQYF
clone size: .; V gene: TRBV7-9; D gene: .; J gene: TRBJ1-2; CDR3 DNA: TGTGCCAGCAGCTTAGAACAGTCCTATGGCTACACCTTC; CDR3 protein: CASSLEQSYGYTF
clone size: once; V gene: TRBV7-2; D gene: .; J gene: TRBJ2-1; CDR3 DNA: TGTGCCAGCAGCTCCCTAACAACAGACAGAGACTACAATGAGCAGTTCTTC; CDR3 protein: CASSSLTTDRDYNEQFF
clone size: once; V gene: TRBV28; D gene: .; J gene: TRBJ1-1; CDR3 DNA: TGTGCCAGCAGTTCTAGTTGGGGGGGCACTGAAGCTTTCTTT; CDR3 protein: CASSSSWGGTEAFF
clone size: once; V gene: TRBV2; D gene: .; J gene: TRBJ1-1; CDR3 DNA: TGTGCCAGCAGCCGAATTGAGGGGCCCATGAACACTGAAGCTTTCTTT; CDR3 protein: CASSRIEGPMNTEAFF
clone size: .; V gene: TRBV27; D gene: TRBD1; J gene: TRBJ2-7; CDR3 DNA: TGTGCCAGCGGAAATCGGGACAGGTACTCCTACGAGCAGTACTTC; CDR3 protein: CASGNRDRYSYEQYF
clone size: .; V gene: TRBV5-6; D gene: TRBD2; J gene: TRBJ2-5; CDR3 DNA: TGTGCCAGCAGCCTACGGACTAGCGGGGGCCACGGGGGGACCCAGTACTTC; CDR3 protein: CASSLRTSGGHGGTQYF
clone size: .; V gene: TRBV15; D gene: .; J gene: TRBJ1-2; CDR3 DNA: TGTGCCACGACTTCGGGGATTTCTAACTATGGCTACACCTTC; CDR3 protein: CATTSGISNYGYTF
clone size: .; V gene: TRBV27; D gene: .; J gene: TRBJ2-7; CDR3 DNA: TGTGCCAGCAGTTTAGGAGAGGGACGTCCTAACCTCTACGAGCAGTACTTC; CDR3 protein: CASSLGEGRPNLYEQYF
clone size: .; V gene: TRBV7-2; D gene: .; J gene: TRBJ2-5; CDR3 DNA: TGTGCCAGCAGCTTAGCGGGTTGGACCCAGTACTTC; CDR3 protein: CASSLAGWTQYF
clone size: .; V gene: TRBV12-1; D gene: .; J gene: TRBJ2-2; CDR3 DNA: TGTGCCAGCAAAGCATTCACCGGGGAGCTGTTTTTT; CDR3 protein: CASKAFTGELFF
clone size: many; V gene: TRBV18; D gene: .; J gene: TRBJ2-7; CDR3 DNA: TGTGCCAGCTCATCAGGGTTCCTCTACGAGCAGTACTTC; CDR3 protein: CASSSGFLYEQYF
clone size: .; V gene: TRBV7-9; D gene: .; J gene: TRBJ1-2; CDR3 DNA: TGTGCCAGCAGCCAAGAGTCAGGGTTCGGTGGCTACACCTTC; CDR3 protein: CASSQESGFGGYTF
clone size: .; V gene: TRBV27; D gene: .; J gene: TRBJ1-6; CDR3 DNA: TGTGCCAGCAGTTTACGGCCAGGGGCGAATTCACCCCTCCACTTT; CDR3 protein: CASSLRPGANSPLHF
clone size: .; V gene: TRBV5-1; D gene: TRBD1; J gene: TRBJ1-4; CDR3 DNA: TGCGCCAGCAGCACAGGGGTAGTATTTGAAAAACTGTTTTTT; CDR3 protein: CASSTGVVFEKLFF
clone size: .; V gene: TRBV5-1; D gene: .; J gene: TRBJ2-1; CDR3 DNA: TGCGCCAGCAGGGGGATCTCCTACAATGAGCAGTTCTTC; CDR3 protein: CASRGISYNEQFF
clone size: .; V gene: TRBV29-1; D gene: .; J gene: TRBJ1-1; CDR3 DNA: TGCAGCGTTGGGTACGGGGGGAACACTGAAGCTTTCTTT; CDR3 protein: CSVGYGGNTEAFF
clone size: once; V gene: TRBV2; D gene: TRBD2; J gene: TRBJ2-5; CDR3 DNA: TGTGCCAGCAGTGAAAAGGCTAGCGGGGGGGAGACCCAGTACTTC; CDR3 protein: CASSEKASGGETQYF
clone size: .; V gene: TRBV28; D gene: .; J gene: TRBJ1-2; CDR3 DNA: TGTGCCAGCAGTTTATGGTTGCAGGGGACTGGCTACACCTTC; CDR3 protein: CASSLWLQGTGYTF
clone size: .; V gene: TRBV27; D gene: TRBD1; J gene: TRBJ1-2; CDR3 DNA: TGTGCCAGCAGTTTCATTATCCCCCGACAGGGGAGACCCTATGGCTACACCTTC; CDR3 protein: CASSFIIPRQGRPYGYTF